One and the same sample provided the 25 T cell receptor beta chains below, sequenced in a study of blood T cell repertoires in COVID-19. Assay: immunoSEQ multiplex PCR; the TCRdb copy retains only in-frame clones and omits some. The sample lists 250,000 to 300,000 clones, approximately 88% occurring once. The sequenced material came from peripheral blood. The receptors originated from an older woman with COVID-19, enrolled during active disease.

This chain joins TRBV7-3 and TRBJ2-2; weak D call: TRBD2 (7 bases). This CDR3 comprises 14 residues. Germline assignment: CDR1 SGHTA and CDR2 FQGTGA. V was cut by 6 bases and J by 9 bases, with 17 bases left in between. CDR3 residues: CASSSRGAHRELFF. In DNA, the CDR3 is TGTGCCAGCAGTTCACGGGGGGCCCACCGGGAGCTGTTTTTT.

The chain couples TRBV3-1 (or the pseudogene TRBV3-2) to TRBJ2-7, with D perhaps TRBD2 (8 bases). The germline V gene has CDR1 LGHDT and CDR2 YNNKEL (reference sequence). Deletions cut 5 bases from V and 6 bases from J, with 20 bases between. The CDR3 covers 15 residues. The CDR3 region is CASSSGLAEGAEQYF. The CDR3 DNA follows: TGTGCCAGCAGCTCCGGACTAGCAGAGGGGGCCGAGCAGTACTTC.

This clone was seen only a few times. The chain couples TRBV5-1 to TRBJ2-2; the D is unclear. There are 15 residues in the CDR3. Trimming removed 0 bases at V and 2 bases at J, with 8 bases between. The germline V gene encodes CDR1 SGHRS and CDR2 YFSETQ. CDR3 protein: CASSLGQTNTGELFF. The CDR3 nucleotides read TGCGCCAGCAGCTTGGGGCAGACTAACACCGGGGAGCTGTTTTTT. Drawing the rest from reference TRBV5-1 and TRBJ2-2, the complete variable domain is KAGVTQTPRYLIKTRGQQVTLSCSPISGHRSVSWYQQTPGQGLQFLFEYFSETQRNKGNFPGRFSGRQFSNSRSEMNVSTLELGDSALYLCASSLGQTNTGELFFGEGSRLTVL.

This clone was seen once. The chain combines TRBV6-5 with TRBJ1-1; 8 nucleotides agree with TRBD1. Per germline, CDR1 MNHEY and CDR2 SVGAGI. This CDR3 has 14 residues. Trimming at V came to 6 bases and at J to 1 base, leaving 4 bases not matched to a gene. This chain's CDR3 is CASSWGQENTEAFF. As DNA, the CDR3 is TGTGCCAGCAGCTGGGGACAGGAGAACACTGAAGCTTTCTTT.

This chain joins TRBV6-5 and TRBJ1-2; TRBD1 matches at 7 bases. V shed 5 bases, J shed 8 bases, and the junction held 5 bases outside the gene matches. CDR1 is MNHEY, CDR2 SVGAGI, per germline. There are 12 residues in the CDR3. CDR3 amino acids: CASSKTGAGYTF. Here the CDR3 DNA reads TGTGCCAGCAGTAAAACAGGGGCGGGCTACACCTTC.

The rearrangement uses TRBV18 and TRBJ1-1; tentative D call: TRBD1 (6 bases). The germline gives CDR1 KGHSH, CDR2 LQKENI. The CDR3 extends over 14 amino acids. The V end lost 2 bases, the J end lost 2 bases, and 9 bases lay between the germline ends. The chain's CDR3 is CASSPVQGNTEAFF. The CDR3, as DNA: TGTGCCAGCTCACCAGTACAGGGTAACACTGAAGCTTTCTTT.

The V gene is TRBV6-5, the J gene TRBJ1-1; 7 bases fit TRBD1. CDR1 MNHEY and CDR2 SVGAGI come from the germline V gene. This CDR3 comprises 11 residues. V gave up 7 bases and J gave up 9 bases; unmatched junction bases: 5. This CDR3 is CASTRGGQAFF. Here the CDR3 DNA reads TGTGCCAGCACTAGAGGGGGCCAAGCTTTCTTT.

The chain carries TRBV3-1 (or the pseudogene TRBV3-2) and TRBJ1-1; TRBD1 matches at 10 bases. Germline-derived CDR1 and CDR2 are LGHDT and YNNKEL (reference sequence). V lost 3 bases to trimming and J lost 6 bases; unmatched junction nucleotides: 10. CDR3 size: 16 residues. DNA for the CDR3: TGTGCCAGCAGCCATTCCATGACAGGGGGCGCATCTGAAGCTTTCTTT. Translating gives CASSHSMTGGASEAFF.

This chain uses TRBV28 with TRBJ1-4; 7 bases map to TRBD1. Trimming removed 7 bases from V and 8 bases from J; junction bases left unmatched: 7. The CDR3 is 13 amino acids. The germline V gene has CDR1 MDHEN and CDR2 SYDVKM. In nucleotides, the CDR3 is TGTGCCAGCACACTACAGGGGAGGGAAAAACTGTTTTTT. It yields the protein CASTLQGREKLFF.

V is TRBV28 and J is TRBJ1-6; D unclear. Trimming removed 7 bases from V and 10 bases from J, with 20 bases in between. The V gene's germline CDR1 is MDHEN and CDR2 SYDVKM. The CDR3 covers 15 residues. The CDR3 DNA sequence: TGTGCCAGCAAACACTACCGGGGAGCTTCCTCACCCCTCCACTTT. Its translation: CASKHYRGASSPLHF.

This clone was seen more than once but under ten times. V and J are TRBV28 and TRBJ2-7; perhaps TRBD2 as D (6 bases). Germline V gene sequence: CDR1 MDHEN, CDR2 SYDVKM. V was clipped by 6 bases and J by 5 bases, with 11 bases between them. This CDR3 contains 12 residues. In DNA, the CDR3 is TGTGCCAGCAGGGACACGGGGGACGAGCAGTACTTC. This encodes CASRDTGDEQYF.

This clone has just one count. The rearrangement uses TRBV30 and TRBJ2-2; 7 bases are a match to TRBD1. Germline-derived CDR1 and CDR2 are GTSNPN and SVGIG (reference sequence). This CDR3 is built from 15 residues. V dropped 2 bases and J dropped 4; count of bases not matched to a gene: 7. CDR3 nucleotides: TGTGCCTGGAGTAAAAGGGGGCTCGGCACCGGGGAGCTGTTTTTT. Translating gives CAWSKRGLGTGELFF. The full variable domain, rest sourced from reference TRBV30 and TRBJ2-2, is SQTIHQWPATLVQPVGSPLSLECTVEGTSNPNLYWYRQAAGRGLQLLFYSVGIGQISSEVPQNLSASRPQDRQFILSSKKLLLSDSGFYLCAWSKRGLGTGELFFGEGSRLTVL.

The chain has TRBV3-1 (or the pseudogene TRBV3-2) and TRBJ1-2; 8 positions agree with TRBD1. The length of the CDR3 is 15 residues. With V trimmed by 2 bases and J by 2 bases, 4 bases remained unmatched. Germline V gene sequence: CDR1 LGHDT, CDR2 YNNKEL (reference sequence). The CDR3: CASSQSNRGNYGYTF. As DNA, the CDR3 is TGTGCCAGCAGCCAAAGTAACAGGGGGAACTATGGCTACACCTTC.

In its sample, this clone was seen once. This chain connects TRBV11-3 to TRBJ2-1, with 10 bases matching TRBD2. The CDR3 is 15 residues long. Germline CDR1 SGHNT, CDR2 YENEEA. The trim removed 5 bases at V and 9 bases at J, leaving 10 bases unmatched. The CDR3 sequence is CASSLSSGRASEQFF. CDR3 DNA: TGTGCCAGCAGCCTATCCAGCGGGAGGGCGAGTGAGCAGTTCTTC.

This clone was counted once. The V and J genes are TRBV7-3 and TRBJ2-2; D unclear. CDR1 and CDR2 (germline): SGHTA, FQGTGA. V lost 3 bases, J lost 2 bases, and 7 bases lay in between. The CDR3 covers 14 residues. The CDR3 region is CASSFSANTGELFF. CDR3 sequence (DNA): TGTGCCAGCAGCTTCAGCGCCAACACCGGGGAGCTGTTTTTT.

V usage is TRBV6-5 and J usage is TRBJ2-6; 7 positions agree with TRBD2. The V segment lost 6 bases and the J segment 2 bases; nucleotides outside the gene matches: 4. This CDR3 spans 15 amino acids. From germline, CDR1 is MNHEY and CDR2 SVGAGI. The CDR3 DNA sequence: TGTGCCAGCAGCCAGCGGGGTGCTGGGGCCAACGTCCTGACTTTC. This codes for CASSQRGAGANVLTF.

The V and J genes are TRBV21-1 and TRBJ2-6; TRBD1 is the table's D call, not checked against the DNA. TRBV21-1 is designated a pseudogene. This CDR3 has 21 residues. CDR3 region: CASSKIIPPGTGGSGANVLTF. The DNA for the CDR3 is TGTGCCAGCAGCAAAATTATCCCGCCCGGGACAGGGGGCTCCGGGGCCAACGTCCTGACTTTC.

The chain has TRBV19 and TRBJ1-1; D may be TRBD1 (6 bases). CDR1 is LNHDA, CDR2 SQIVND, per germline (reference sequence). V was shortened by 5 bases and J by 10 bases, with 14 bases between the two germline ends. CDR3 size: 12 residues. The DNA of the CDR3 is TGTGCCAGTAGTCCGTCGACAGGATCAGCTTTCTTT. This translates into CASSPSTGSAFF.

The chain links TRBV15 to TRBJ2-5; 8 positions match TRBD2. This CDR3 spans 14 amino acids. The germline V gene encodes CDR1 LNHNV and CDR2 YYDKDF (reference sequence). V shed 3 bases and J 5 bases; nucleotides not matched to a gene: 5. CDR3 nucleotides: TGTGCCACCAGCAGGGGGACTAGTCTGGAGACCCAGTACTTC. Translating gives CATSRGTSLETQYF.

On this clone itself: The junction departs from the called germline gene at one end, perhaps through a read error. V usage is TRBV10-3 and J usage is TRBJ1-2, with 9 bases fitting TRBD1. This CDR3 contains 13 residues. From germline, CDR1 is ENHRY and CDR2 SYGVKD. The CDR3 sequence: CASSTGGNYGYTF. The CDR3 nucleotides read TGTGCCAGCAGTACAGGGGGCAACTATGGCTACACCTTC.

Here the CDR3 DNA reads TGTGCCAGCAGTTTCTTTAGCGGGAGATCCTACAATGAGCAGTTCTTC. Its translation: CASSFFSGRSYNEQFF. The chain links TRBV6-5 to TRBJ2-1, with TRBD2 identical over 9 bases. Germline V gene sequence: CDR1 MNHEY, CDR2 SVGAGI. The V gene end was trimmed by 4 bases and the J gene end by 1 base; junction bases not matched to a gene: 5. This CDR3 has 16 residues.

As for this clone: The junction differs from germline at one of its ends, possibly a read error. CDR3 region: CASSSSVETQYF. The CDR3 region has the DNA TGTGCTAGCAGCTCCTCGGTGGAGACCCAGTACTTC. The chain combines TRBV7-7 with TRBJ2-5; D uncertain. Per germline, CDR1 SSHAT and CDR2 FNYEAQ (reference sequence). The CDR3 consists of 12 residues.

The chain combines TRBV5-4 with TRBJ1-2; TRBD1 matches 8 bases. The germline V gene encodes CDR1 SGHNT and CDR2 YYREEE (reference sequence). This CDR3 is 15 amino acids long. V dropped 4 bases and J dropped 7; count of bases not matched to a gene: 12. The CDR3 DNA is TGTGCCAGCAGCCCTGGACAGGGACTGAGAGGTGGCTACACCTTC. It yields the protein CASSPGQGLRGGYTF.

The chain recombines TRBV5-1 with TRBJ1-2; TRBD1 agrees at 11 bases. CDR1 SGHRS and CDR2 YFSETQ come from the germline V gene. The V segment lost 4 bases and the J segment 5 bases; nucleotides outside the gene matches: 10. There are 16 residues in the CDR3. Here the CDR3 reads CASSRGGQGDRYGYTF. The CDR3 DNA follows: TGCGCCAGCAGCCGAGGGGGACAGGGGGACCGTTATGGCTACACCTTC.

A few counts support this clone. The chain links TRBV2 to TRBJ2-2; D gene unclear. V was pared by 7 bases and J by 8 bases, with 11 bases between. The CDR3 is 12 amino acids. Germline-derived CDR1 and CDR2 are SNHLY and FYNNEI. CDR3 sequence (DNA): TGTGCCAGCACTACGAGGCGGGGGGAGCTGTTTTTT. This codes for CASTTRRGELFF.